The 28 T cell receptor beta chains given below trace back to one sample, sequenced in a study of CD8 T cells in ankylosing spondylitis. For these receptors, no antigen is known. MiXCR, run by TCRdb on the 5' RACE reads, gives a single entry per CDR3 protein. This sample has 750,000 to 850,000 distinct CDR3 sequences, with roughly 10% found just once. Whole-study results and caveats: A motif in TCR beta, a set of eight highly homologous variants, appeared characteristic of ankylosing spondylitis blood.

The specimen sequenced was blood, either unsorted or a sorted T cell fraction (not recorded which). These TCRs come from a male donor with ankylosing spondylitis.

This clonotype was observed once. V and J are TRBV18 and TRBJ2-3; D is undetermined. Trimming removed 3 bases from V and 6 bases from J, with 10 bases in between. This CDR3 region has 13 residues. CDR1 is KGHSH and CDR2 is LQKENI in the germline V gene. The CDR3 DNA follows: TGTGCCAGCTCACCGGGCGACTGGGATACGCAGTATTTT. Protein sequence: CASSPGDWDTQYF.

This clonotype has just a few counts. This chain connects TRBV20-1 to TRBJ1-1; TRBD1 is a possible D gene (6 bases). Trimming took off 2 bases at V and 3 bases at J, with 13 bases between the two ends. The CDR3 contains 14 residues. The germline V gene has CDR1 DFQATT and CDR2 SNEGSKA (reference sequence). This chain's CDR3 is CSARWGGIYTEAFF. Written as DNA, the CDR3 is TGCAGTGCTAGATGGGGGGGCATTTACACTGAAGCTTTCTTT.

The chain uses TRBV28 and TRBJ2-3; no clear D. The CDR3 extends over 15 amino acids. CDR1 and CDR2 (germline): MDHEN, SYDVKM. The ends were cut back, 1 base at V and 2 bases at J, with 10 bases in the middle. CDR3 coding DNA: TGTGCCAGCAGTTTATCACAGCCAGACACAGATACGCAGTATTTT. Its translation: CASSLSQPDTDTQYF.

This clonotype has a count of ten or more. V and J are TRBV7-2 and TRBJ1-1, with unresolved D. Between the trimmed V and J ends, which lost 3 bases and 4 bases, there was a span of 9 bases. This CDR3 region has 13 residues. The V gene's germline CDR1 is SGHTA and CDR2 FQGNSA. Here the CDR3 DNA reads TGTGCCAGCAGCTTTAGACGAGGCACTGAAGCTTTCTTT. This sequence encodes CASSFRRGTEAFF.

V is TRBV20-1 and J is TRBJ2-1, with TRBD2 identical over 8 bases. Germline assignment: CDR1 DFQATT and CDR2 SNEGSKA (reference sequence). This CDR3 region has 14 residues. V lost 6 bases to trimming and J lost 5 bases; unmatched junction nucleotides: 9. As DNA, the CDR3 is TGCAGTGCCCCTTTAGGAGCGGGGGACAATGAGCAGTTCTTC. As protein: CSAPLGAGDNEQFF.

This sequence joins TRBV7-3 and TRBJ1-2, with 8 bases identical to TRBD1. With 5 bases clipped from V and 6 bases from J, the junction kept 8 bases outside the gene matches. The germline gives CDR1 SGHTA, CDR2 FQGTGA. This CDR3 has 14 residues. The DNA for the CDR3 is TGTGCCAGCAGCGAGAATACAGGGGGGGATGGCTACACCTTC. Encoded protein: CASSENTGGDGYTF.

This clonotype has more than one count but fewer than ten. This chain links TRBV6-1 with TRBJ1-1, with D uncertain. In germline, CDR1 is MNHNS, CDR2 SASEGT. The CDR3 loop spans 14 amino acids. The V end was cut by 6 bases, the J end by 6 bases, with 17 bases between. CDR3: CASRSRGSRAEAFF. The CDR3 DNA follows: TGTGCCAGCAGATCGCGGGGATCTCGGGCTGAAGCTTTCTTT.

V and J are TRBV20-1 and TRBJ2-7; D perhaps matches TRBD2 (7 bases). The CDR3 length is 16 residues. V was shortened by 0 bases and J by 2 bases, with 17 bases between the two germline ends. Germline-derived CDR1 and CDR2 are DFQATT and SNEGSKA (reference sequence). In nucleotides, the CDR3 is TGCAGTGCTAGAGAAGTGGGGGGGCTAAGCCCCTACGAGCAGTACTTC. Translation gives CSAREVGGLSPYEQYF.

At least ten counts were recorded for this clonotype. This chain uses TRBV20-1 with TRBJ2-3; D is ambiguous. From germline, CDR1 is DFQATT and CDR2 SNEGSKA (reference sequence). The V and J ends lost 1 base and 2 bases respectively, with 13 bases between them. The CDR3 contains 15 residues. In DNA form, the CDR3 reads TGCAGTGCTAGAGCCCATAGTCGGGCCACAGATACGCAGTATTTT. Protein product: CSARAHSRATDTQYF.

A few counts support this clonotype. The chain links TRBV27 to TRBJ2-5, with 8 bases fitting TRBD1. The CDR3 runs to 15 residues. Germline V gene sequence: CDR1 MNHEY, CDR2 SMNVEV (reference sequence). Trimming removed 5 bases from V and 2 bases from J; junction bases left unmatched: 7. The CDR3 nucleotides are TGTGCCAGCAGTCCCCAGGGGGCGATTCAAGAGACCCAGTACTTC. This codes for CASSPQGAIQETQYF.

This clonotype was observed a few times. The chain joins TRBV7-2 to TRBJ2-3; 7 bases line up with TRBD1. In germline, CDR1 is SGHTA, CDR2 FQGNSA. The J segment lost 0 bases and the V segment lost 5 bases, leaving 8 bases of the junction unmatched. The CDR3 is 16 residues long. CDR3 region: CASSLIGTASTDTQYF. The CDR3 region has the DNA TGTGCCAGCAGCCTAATAGGGACAGCGAGCACAGATACGCAGTATTTT.

In nucleotides, the CDR3 is TGTGCCATCAGTGACTATGGGGACACCCAAGAGACCCAGTACTTC. It codes for CAISDYGDTQETQYF. V and J are TRBV10-3 and TRBJ2-5; D may be TRBD1 (6 bases). The CDR3 covers 15 residues. V lost 3 bases to trimming and J lost 1 base, with 12 bases between them. Germline V CDR1 and CDR2: ENHRY, SYGVKD.

V is TRBV4-3 and J is TRBJ2-1; D is ambiguous. The CDR3 sequence is 15 residues long. The V gene lost 0 bases and the J gene lost 5 bases, with 11 bases spanning the gap. Germline V gene sequence: CDR1 LGHNA, CDR2 YSLEER. The DNA of the CDR3 is TGCGCCAGCAGCCAAGATCATACATGGGACAATGAGCAGTTCTTC. This codes for CASSQDHTWDNEQFF.

This clonotype came up a few times. This chain connects TRBV20-1 to TRBJ2-7, with 7 bases lining up with TRBD2. The CDR3 has 15 residues. With 4 bases clipped from V and 1 base from J, the junction kept 10 bases outside the gene matches. Germline-derived CDR1 and CDR2 are DFQATT and SNEGSKA (reference sequence). The CDR3 spells CSATGAGEGSYEQYF. The DNA of the CDR3 is TGCAGTGCTACCGGCGCGGGAGAGGGATCCTACGAGCAGTACTTC.

This clonotype was found a few times. V and J are TRBV5-1 and TRBJ2-1; no reliable D call. The CDR3 covers 15 residues. Trimming stripped 1 base from V and 9 bases from J, with 17 bases between. The V gene's germline CDR1 is SGHRS and CDR2 YFSETQ. CDR3 region: CASSLLAGIKGEQFF. CDR3 DNA sequence: TGCGCCAGCAGCTTGCTGGCAGGAATTAAGGGTGAGCAGTTCTTC.

The CDR3 nucleotides are TGTGCTAGTGGTTTGGCAGGCGCCGGCTCTTGGAACACTGAAGCTTTCTTT. It codes for CASGLAGAGSWNTEAFF. J is TRBJ1-1 and V is TRBV12-5, with D hard to call. V was cut by 1 base and J by 1 base, with 16 bases left in between. CDR1 and CDR2 (germline): LGHNT, FRNRAP. This CDR3 contains 17 residues.

V usage is TRBV28 and J usage is TRBJ2-7, with 8 positions matching TRBD1. V lost 6 bases, J lost 2 bases, and 15 bases stayed unmatched. The CDR3 totals 17 residues. Germline V gene lookup returns CDR1 MDHEN and CDR2 SYDVKM. The chain's CDR3 is CASSRNPGQGWPYEQYF. For the CDR3, the DNA is TGTGCCAGCAGCCGTAACCCCGGACAGGGTTGGCCCTACGAGCAGTACTTC.

At least ten counts were recorded for this clonotype. The chain employs TRBV4-2 and TRBJ2-5; D possibly uses TRBD1 or TRBD2 (5 bases each). The V end lost 0 bases, the J end lost 7 bases, and 12 bases lay between the germline ends. The CDR3 has 14 amino acids. The germline V gene has CDR1 LGHNA and CDR2 YNFKEQ. CDR3 DNA: TGTGCCAGCAGCCAAGATGGGGGAATTGGGACCCAGTACTTC. Translated: CASSQDGGIGTQYF.

This clonotype showed up many times. The chain carries TRBV6-1 and TRBJ2-7, with D unresolved. This CDR3 has 13 amino acids. Germline loops: CDR1 MNHNS, CDR2 SASEGT. Deletions cut 8 bases from V and 1 base from J, with 12 bases between. The CDR3, as DNA: TGTGCCAGCCGTCCGGGCGGATCCTACGAGCAGTACTTC. As protein: CASRPGGSYEQYF.

This clonotype was seen a handful of times. The CDR3 coding sequence is TGTGCCTGGGGGACAGGGACTAACACTGAAGCTTTCTTT. Its translation: CAWGTGTNTEAFF. J is TRBJ1-1 and V is TRBV30, with 9 bases lining up with TRBD1. With V trimmed by 5 bases and J by 2 bases, 3 bases remained unmatched. CDR1 is GTSNPN, CDR2 SVGIG, per germline (reference sequence). CDR3 length: 13 amino acids.

This clonotype came up many times. V is TRBV7-2 and J is TRBJ1-4; a weak D match, TRBD1 (5 bases). Germline V gene lookup returns CDR1 SGHTA and CDR2 FQGNSA. The V gene lost 3 bases and the J gene lost 4 bases, with 9 bases spanning the gap. The CDR3 is 14 amino acids. CDR3 DNA sequence: TGTGCCAGCAGCTTGGGACGGATTAATGAAAAACTGTTTTTT. It yields the protein CASSLGRINEKLFF.

This clonotype was seen a few times. This chain uses TRBV20-1 with TRBJ2-7, with TRBD2 identical over 12 bases. The CDR3 has 16 residues. The trim removed 4 bases at V and 5 bases at J, leaving 12 bases unmatched. Germline loops: CDR1 DFQATT, CDR2 SNEGSKA (reference sequence). CDR3 sequence: CSANGLAGRGLHEQYF. As DNA, the CDR3 is TGCAGTGCTAATGGACTAGCGGGACGCGGTCTTCACGAGCAGTACTTC.

The rearrangement uses TRBV5-6 and TRBJ2-3; TRBD2 matches at 12 bases. The V gene end was trimmed by 4 bases and the J gene end by 4 bases; junction bases not matched to a gene: 10. Germline values: CDR1 SGHDT, CDR2 YYEEEE. The CDR3 covers 17 residues. The CDR3 nucleotides read TGTGCCAGCAGCCCATGGACTAGCGGGGTCCAACCAGATACGCAGTATTTT. It is translated as CASSPWTSGVQPDTQYF.

This clonotype has a handful of counts. The genes are TRBV6-5 and TRBJ2-2; 10 nucleotides align to TRBD2. J gave up 6 bases and V 4 bases, and 5 bases lay outside the gene matches. CDR1 and CDR2 from the germline V gene are MNHEY and SVGAGI. This CDR3 region has 15 residues. The CDR3 sequence: CASSFLAGVAGELFF. Written as DNA, the CDR3 is TGTGCCAGCAGTTTCCTAGCGGGAGTCGCCGGGGAGCTGTTTTTT.

This clonotype came up a few times. This rearrangement joins TRBV4-2 to TRBJ2-7; TRBD2 might be the D (6 bases). Looked up from germline, CDR1 is LGHNA and CDR2 is YNFKEQ. V lost 4 bases to trimming and J lost 7 bases, with 17 bases between them. The CDR3 is 14 residues long. The CDR3 protein is CASSPVGGVGEQYF. CDR3 nucleotides: TGTGCCAGCAGCCCAGTCGGCGGGGTGGGAGAGCAGTACTTC.

The sample holds a few counts of this clonotype. A read error may account for a junction end that differs from germline. The chain is built from TRBV29-1 and TRBJ1-2; TRBD1 is a possible D gene (5 bases). The CDR3 loop spans 14 amino acids. Germline V CDR1 and CDR2: SQVTM, ANQGSEA. The CDR3 here is CSVEGRGQTYGYTF. The DNA for the CDR3 is TGCAGCGTCGAAGGGAGGGGTCAGACCTATGGCTACACCTTC.

In this sample, this clonotype turned up many times. J is TRBJ2-1 and V is TRBV15, with 14 positions matching TRBD2. The CDR3 runs to 13 residues. Per germline, CDR1 LNHNV and CDR2 YYDKDF (reference sequence). V dropped 9 bases and J dropped 9; count of bases not matched to a gene: 4. In nucleotides, the CDR3 is TGTGCCACGGGACTAGCGGGAGTGAGTGAGCAGTTCTTC. Protein sequence: CATGLAGVSEQFF.

This clonotype has just a few counts. V is TRBV15 and J is TRBJ2-7, with D maybe TRBD2 (6 bases). Germline V CDR1 and CDR2: LNHNV, YYDKDF (reference sequence). The CDR3 length is 16 residues. The ends were cut back, 0 bases at V and 3 bases at J, with 15 bases in the middle. The CDR3 protein is CATSRDLIGRNYEQYF. The CDR3 nucleotides read TGTGCCACCAGCAGAGATCTAATCGGGAGAAACTACGAGCAGTACTTC.